The present T cell receptor (beta chain) was sequenced within a study of Ad26.COV2.S vaccination and SARS-CoV-2 variants. About this clone itself: At one end the junction does not follow the germline gene, possibly because of a read error.

Using immunoSEQ multiplex PCR, the repertoire was profiled, and TCRdb retains in-frame clones only, with some absent. In the table there are about 350,000 clones, 86% of which are singletons. The CDR3 totals 11 residues. The germline gives CDR1 SEHNR, CDR2 FQNEAQ (reference sequence). Indicated treatment: over 15 received Ad26.COV2.S at low or high dose, single or two shots; roughly five received placebo; per-sample allocation not given. Collection of samples fell on day 63 after the first vaccine or placebo injection. The vaccine delivered Wuhan-strain SARS-CoV-2 spike through an Ad26 vector. Here the sequenced sample was peripheral blood, taken in a trial of Ad26.COV2.S vaccine versus placebo. This sequence was found in a person aged 18-65 years who received the Ad26.COV2.S COVID-19 vaccine or a placebo. The V and J genes are TRBV7-9 and TRBJ2-3, with D perhaps assigned TRBD1 or TRBD2 (6 bases each). This chain's CDR3 is CASSRGDPLHF. As DNA, the CDR3 is TGTGCCAGCAGCAGGGGGGACCCACTGCATTTT.